Described below is a single TCR beta chain sequence and its context. The antigen is undetermined. This record comes from a study of CXCR3-negative and CXCR3-positive naive CD8 T cells. The wider study: TRB reads totalled about 130 million, about 1.5 +/- 0.3 million per library.

The CDR3 is 17 residues long. Germline assignment: CDR1 MDHEN and CDR2 SYDVKM. Naive CD8+ T cells had a CD45RO-CCR7+CD27+CD95- phenotype. The TRB cDNA libraries were prepared by 5' RACE with UMI labels. With the 5' RACE reads reprocessed, TCRdb shows one record per CDR3 protein and no DNA. Here the sample table reports about 150,000 distinct CDR3 sequences. Study results and limitations: For the naive subsets, surface CD5 was similar, and TCR strength was inferred from TRB CDR3 properties. Upon cryopreservation, CXCR3 expression partially decreased, and most assays used fresh PBMCs. When CXCR3-positive naive cells were set against CXCR3-negative naive cells, the former had more hydrophobic TRB CDR3s.

The sequencing sample was made of naive CXCR3+ CD8+ T cells from blood. Sample subset: CD45RO-CCR7+CD27+CD95- naive CD8+ T cells expressing CXCR3 (TNR3+). The rearrangement uses TRBV28 and TRBJ1-2; TCRdb's D call of TRBD1 is untestable without DNA. The source of this sequence is a human donor in good health. Some clones in this sample may be carry-over from other donors' samples. The CDR3 sequence: CASSGPRGPVPNYGYTF.